A single sample gave rise to the 20 T cell receptor beta chains below, sequenced in a study of shared clonotypes between healthy human individuals. TCRdb keeps only in-frame clones here, not all; method: immunoSEQ multiplex PCR. Of 560,000 or so clones detected, 90% to 97% appear once; the ten largest clones hold more than 0.085%. CD8 cells regarded as naive lacked CD45RO, were positively chosen for CCR7, and omitted terminally differentiated effector memory CD45RA+ cells. Sequencing used naive CD8+ T cells sorted from blood. Every receptor here comes from a woman in her twenties or thirties in good health.

This chain connects TRBV13 to TRBJ2-7, with D possibly TRBD2 on 5 matching bases. The CDR3 totals 15 residues. Germline V lookup: CDR1 PRHDT, CDR2 FYEKMQ (reference sequence). Trimming pared 1 base from V and 3 bases from J, leaving 13 bases between. DNA of the CDR3: TGTGCCAGCAGCTTAGCGGGGTTGTTTCTCTACGAGCAGTACTTC. Amino acids: CASSLAGLFLYEQYF. The variable domain in full, completed from reference TRBV13 and TRBJ2-7, reads AAGVIQSPRHLIKEKRETATLKCYPIPRHDTVYWYQQGPGQDPQFLISFYEKMQSDKGSIPDRFSAQQFSDYHSELNMSSLELGDSALYFCASSLAGLFLYEQYFGPGTRLTVT.

The chain joins TRBV19 to TRBJ1-5; no clear D. Germline assignment: CDR1 LNHDA and CDR2 SQIVND (reference sequence). The CDR3 is 16 residues long. The V end lost 9 bases, the J end lost 6 bases, and 24 bases lay between the germline ends. The CDR3 nucleotides are TGTGCCAGCCATTCACCTAGGACGGTAGAGAGTCAGCCCCAGCATTTT. Its protein is CASHSPRTVESQPQHF.

The CDR3 DNA follows: TGTGCCAGCAGCCTAATCCCCATCACGGTAGCCGGGGAGCTGTTTTTT. The encoded protein is CASSLIPITVAGELFF. The V and J genes are TRBV28 and TRBJ2-2; the D is unclear. Looked up from germline, CDR1 is MDHEN and CDR2 is SYDVKM. This CDR3 comprises 16 residues. Trimming cost V 6 bases and J 6 bases, with 20 bases left between them. The whole variable domain, remainder taken from reference TRBV28 and TRBJ2-2, is DVKVTQSSRYLVKRTGEKVFLECVQDMDHENMFWYRQDPGLGLRLIYFSYDVKMKEKGDIPEGYSVSREKKERFSLILESASTNQTSMYLCASSLIPITVAGELFFGEGSRLTVL.

The CDR3, as DNA: TGTGCCAGCAGCGCAGGGACAGGGGGCGGTGGCTACACCTTC. Its translation: CASSAGTGGGGYTF. The chain employs TRBV7-6 and TRBJ1-2, with 12 bases fitting TRBD1. The CDR3 loop spans 14 amino acids. V trimming: 5 bases; J trimming: 7 bases; junction bases outside the gene matches: 5. Per germline, CDR1 SGHVS and CDR2 FNYEAQ.

V gene TRBV7-9 combines with J gene TRBJ2-5; TRBD1 matches at 8 bases. In germline, CDR1 is SEHNR, CDR2 FQNEAQ (reference sequence). This CDR3 has 13 residues. After removal of 4 bases from V and 11 bases from J, the junction contained 9 bases not matched to a gene. This CDR3 reads CASSSTGGTEQYF. As DNA, the CDR3 is TGTGCCAGCAGCTCAACAGGGGGAACGGAGCAGTACTTC.

V gene TRBV5-1 combines with J gene TRBJ2-1, with D possibly TRBD2 on 6 matching bases. CDR1 SGHRS and CDR2 YFSETQ come from the germline V gene. V was cut by 4 bases and J by 2 bases, with 28 bases left in between. This CDR3 has 20 residues. CDR3 nucleotide sequence: TGCGCCAGCAGCCAACCCCCCCGGGACTGGAGGGGATTCACCTACAATGAGCAGTTCTTC. Translation gives CASSQPPRDWRGFTYNEQFF. The full variable domain, its missing parts supplied by reference TRBV5-1 and TRBJ2-1, is KAGVTQTPRYLIKTRGQQVTLSCSPISGHRSVSWYQQTPGQGLQFLFEYFSETQRNKGNFPGRFSGRQFSNSRSEMNVSTLELGDSALYLCASSQPPRDWRGFTYNEQFFGPGTRLTVL.

The chain uses TRBV7-3 and TRBJ1-1; D is ambiguous. V gave up 1 base and J gave up 1 base, with 10 bases separating them. Germline CDR1 and CDR2: SGHTA and FQGTGA. The CDR3 is made up of 15 amino acids. This chain's CDR3 is CASSLRVGKNTEAFF. The CDR3 bases are TGTGCCAGCAGCTTAAGGGTGGGGAAGAACACTGAAGCTTTCTTT.

This clone was detected once. The chain carries TRBV28 and TRBJ2-7, with 7 positions matching TRBD1. The CDR3 extends over 16 amino acids. Trimming at V came to 5 bases and at J to 4 bases, leaving 14 bases not matched to a gene. CDR1 is MDHEN, CDR2 SYDVKM, per germline. CDR3 nucleotides: TGTGCCAGCAGTACTTTCAGGGGGACAAGAGCGTACGAGCAGTACTTC. Translating it yields CASSTFRGTRAYEQYF.

This sequence joins TRBV7-6 and TRBJ2-1; perhaps TRBD2 as D (6 bases). The CDR3 has 15 amino acids. The germline V gene encodes CDR1 SGHVS and CDR2 FNYEAQ. V gave up 5 bases and J gave up 5 bases, with 16 bases separating them. Written as DNA, the CDR3 is TGTGCCAGCAGCGGAGCCCAGCGGGCCCACAATGAGCAGTTCTTC. This gives the protein CASSGAQRAHNEQFF.

The V and J genes are TRBV27 and TRBJ2-7; unclear D gene. This CDR3 spans 14 amino acids. Trimming left V 3 bases short and J 3 bases short, with 12 bases between. Per germline, CDR1 MNHEY and CDR2 SMNVEV (reference sequence). CDR3 region: CASSFGHNYYEQYF. CDR3 in DNA: TGTGCCAGCAGTTTTGGCCATAATTACTACGAGCAGTACTTC.

This clone was seen once. The V gene is TRBV10-3, the J gene TRBJ1-1; D unresolved. This CDR3 contains 13 residues. From germline, CDR1 is ENHRY and CDR2 SYGVKD. The V end lost 2 bases, the J end lost 2 bases, and 6 bases lay between the germline ends. In DNA, the CDR3 is TGTGCCATCAGTGAGACCAAAAACACTGAAGCTTTCTTT. It encodes CAISETKNTEAFF.

This rearrangement joins TRBV9 to TRBJ2-1; D possibly corresponds to TRBD1 (6 bases). The CDR3 sequence is 15 residues long. With 6 bases removed from V and 7 bases from J, the gap between germline ends came to 20 bases. Germline CDR1 and CDR2: SGDLS and YYNGEE. This chain's CDR3 is CASTIQGDGLNEQFF. The DNA of the CDR3 is TGTGCCAGCACTATACAGGGTGATGGTTTGAATGAGCAGTTCTTC.

Regarding this clone: The same CDR3 also results from other DNA sequences found in this sample. V and J are TRBV5-1 and TRBJ1-1, with unresolved D. The germline V gene encodes CDR1 SGHRS and CDR2 YFSETQ. Trimming removed 0 bases from V and 7 bases from J, with 4 bases in between. There are 11 residues in the CDR3. CDR3 nucleotides: TGCGCCAGCAGCTTGGGTAGTGAAGCTTTCTTT. It is translated as CASSLGSEAFF.

The CDR3 region is CASSTLAGAPPDTQYF. CDR3 DNA: TGTGCCAGCAGTACCCTAGCGGGAGCCCCCCCAGATACGCAGTATTTT. J is TRBJ2-3 and V is TRBV27, with TRBD2 matching 10 bases. The CDR3 has 16 amino acids. The germline gives CDR1 MNHEY, CDR2 SMNVEV (reference sequence). After removal of 5 bases from V and 4 bases from J, the junction contained 9 bases not matched to a gene.

The chain has TRBV4-1 and TRBJ1-1; D uncertain. CDR1 and CDR2 (germline): MGHRA, YSYEKL. This CDR3 is built from 14 residues. V dropped 0 bases and J dropped 10 bases, with 15 bases sitting between them. The CDR3, as DNA: TGCGCCAGCAGCCAAGAACTTGGACCTAACGGAGCTTTCTTT. Its translation: CASSQELGPNGAFF.

The chain links TRBV7-3 to TRBJ2-1; D is ambiguous. The V end lost 5 bases, the J end lost 5 bases, and 13 bases lay between the germline ends. Germline assignment: CDR1 SGHTA and CDR2 FQGTGA. This CDR3 is built from 14 residues. The CDR3 protein is CASSPWVKNNEQFF. CDR3 coding DNA: TGTGCCAGCAGCCCTTGGGTCAAAAACAATGAGCAGTTCTTC. The full variable domain, with the rest looked up from reference TRBV7-3 and TRBJ2-1, is GAGVSQTPSNKVTEKGKYVELRCDPISGHTALYWYRQSLGQGPEFLIYFQGTGAADDSGLPNDRFFAVRPEGSVSTLKIQRTERGDSAVYLCASSPWVKNNEQFFGPGTRLTVL.

The chain uses TRBV9 and TRBJ2-7, with no clear D. Trimming pared 0 bases from V and 4 bases from J, leaving 14 bases between. The CDR3 runs to 15 residues. Germline V gene sequence: CDR1 SGDLS, CDR2 YYNGEE. The CDR3 coding sequence is TGTGCCAGCAGCGTAGGTAGCAACGTTAGGTACGAGCAGTACTTC. It yields the protein CASSVGSNVRYEQYF.

J is TRBJ2-1 and V is TRBV19; D may be TRBD1 (6 bases). Looked up from germline, CDR1 is LNHDA and CDR2 is SQIVND (reference sequence). This CDR3 is built from 14 residues. Trimming took off 5 bases at V and 10 bases at J, with 18 bases between the two ends. CDR3 in amino acids: CASSVRGMQGEQFF. CDR3 bases: TGTGCCAGTAGTGTTCGTGGGATGCAGGGGGAGCAGTTCTTC.

A note on this clone: The sample holds other DNA sequences that translate to the same CDR3. The V and J genes are TRBV19 and TRBJ2-1; no clear D gene. The ends were cut back, 3 bases at V and 0 bases at J, with 9 bases in the middle. CDR1 is LNHDA, CDR2 SQIVND, per germline (reference sequence). CDR3 length: 15 residues. The CDR3 DNA follows: TGTGCCAGTAGTATTGGCTGGAGCTCCTACAATGAGCAGTTCTTC. Amino acids: CASSIGWSSYNEQFF. Supplemented by reference TRBV19 and TRBJ2-1, the full variable domain reads DGGITQSPKYLFRKEGQNVTLSCEQNLNHDAMYWYRQDPGQGLRLIYYSQIVNDFQKGDIAEGYSVSREKKESFPLTVTSAQKNPTAFYLCASSIGWSSYNEQFFGPGTRLTVL.

The rearrangement joins TRBV9 to TRBJ1-1; 10 bases match TRBD1. CDR3 size: 14 residues. After removal of 3 bases from V and 7 bases from J, the junction contained 6 bases not matched to a gene. Per germline, CDR1 SGDLS and CDR2 YYNGEE. CDR3 protein: CASSDGTGAIEAFF. CDR3 in DNA: TGTGCCAGCAGCGACGGGACAGGGGCCATTGAAGCTTTCTTT.